The 28 T cell receptor beta chains presented below share a single source sample, sequenced in a study of blood T cell repertoires in COVID-19. The method was immunoSEQ multiplex PCR; TCRdb's version includes in-frame clones alone and lacks a portion of them. The data hold more than 65,000 clones, with around nine tenths observed a single time. Sequenced: peripheral blood. These receptors all come from a man aged 55 to 70 with acute or convalescent COVID-19.

This clone was counted only a few times. V and J are TRBV13 and TRBJ1-2; 7 nucleotides align to TRBD1. V shed 5 bases, J shed 4 bases, and the junction held 13 bases outside the gene matches. Germline loops: CDR1 PRHDT, CDR2 FYEKMQ (reference sequence). The CDR3 has 16 residues. This CDR3 reads CASSRGTAHQTYGYTF. In nucleotides, the CDR3 is TGTGCCAGCAGCCGCGGGACAGCGCATCAAACCTATGGCTACACCTTC.

The chain recombines TRBV24-1 with TRBJ1-3; the D is unclear. V lost 3 bases and J lost 4, with 18 bases in between. This CDR3 is 17 amino acids long. Germline V lookup: CDR1 KGHDR, CDR2 SFDVKD. The CDR3 here is CATSDIWGGGEGNTIYF. CDR3 sequence (DNA): TGTGCCACCAGTGATATCTGGGGAGGCGGTGAAGGAAACACCATATATTTT.

The genes are TRBV7-2 and TRBJ1-2; D perhaps matches TRBD1 (5 bases). The V gene lost 5 bases and the J gene lost 6 bases, with 16 bases spanning the gap. The CDR3 contains 14 residues. Germline lookup yields CDR1 SGHTA and CDR2 FQGNSA. The CDR3 region is CASSLPPGWDGYTF. In DNA, the CDR3 is TGTGCCAGCAGCCTCCCGCCAGGGTGGGATGGCTACACCTTC.

This chain joins TRBV19 and TRBJ1-5; tentative D call: TRBD1 (6 bases). The length of the CDR3 is 13 residues. Looked up from germline, CDR1 is LNHDA and CDR2 is SQIVND (reference sequence). V was cut by 10 bases and J by 9 bases, with 19 bases left in between. This CDR3 reads CATGTHVDGPQHF. CDR3 coding DNA: TGTGCCACAGGGACACACGTCGACGGGCCCCAGCATTTT.

The chain recombines TRBV25-1 with TRBJ2-3, with TRBD1 matching 9 bases. Trimming at V came to 5 bases and at J to 4 bases, leaving 13 bases not matched to a gene. Germline CDR1 is MGHDK and CDR2 is SYGVNS. The CDR3 is 17 amino acids. CDR3 sequence reads: CASSPPHGQGPPDTQYF. The CDR3, as DNA: TGTGCCAGCAGTCCTCCTCACGGACAGGGGCCCCCAGATACGCAGTATTTT. Combining the CDR3 with reference TRBV25-1 and TRBJ2-3 gives the whole variable domain EADIYQTPRYLVIGTGKKITLECSQTMGHDKMYWYQQDPGMELHLIHYSYGVNSTEKGDLSSESTVSRIRTEHFPLTLESARPSHTSQYLCASSPPHGQGPPDTQYFGPGTRLTVL.

The chain employs TRBV30 and TRBJ2-6, with D possibly matching TRBD2 (7 bases). Deletions cut 8 bases from V and 2 bases from J, with 13 bases between. The CDR3 has 14 residues. Germline CDR1 and CDR2: GTSNPN and SVGIG (reference sequence). CDR3 nucleotides: TGTGCCCAAGGGGAGGGGGCTGGGGCCAACGTCCTGACTTTC. Amino acid sequence: CAQGEGAGANVLTF.

The chain couples TRBV28 to TRBJ1-5, with D possibly TRBD1 on 6 matching bases. V lost 5 bases to trimming and J lost 5 bases, with 16 bases between them. Per germline, CDR1 MDHEN and CDR2 SYDVKM. The CDR3 loop spans 15 amino acids. This CDR3 is CASSLGGGAHQPQHF. The CDR3 DNA sequence: TGTGCCAGCAGTCTCGGAGGGGGGGCGCATCAGCCCCAGCATTTT.

This chain links TRBV7-9 with TRBJ1-2; TRBD1 agrees at 7 bases. Germline loops: CDR1 SEHNR, CDR2 FQNEAQ (reference sequence). The CDR3 is made up of 14 amino acids. V lost 4 bases and J lost 0; bases outside the gene matches: 2. The CDR3 DNA follows: TGTGCCAGCAGCTCGACAGGGTCTAACTATGGCTACACCTTC. Protein: CASSSTGSNYGYTF.

This chain links TRBV12-3 or TRBV12-4 with TRBJ1-1, with unresolved D. V was shortened by 3 bases and J by 3 bases, with 8 bases between the two germline ends. This CDR3 contains 13 residues. The CDR3 sequence is CASSFAEYTEAFF. The CDR3 nucleotides read TGTGCCAGCAGTTTCGCCGAGTACACTGAAGCTTTCTTT.

CDR3 sequence: CASSPSRGFEAFF. In DNA form, the CDR3 reads TGTGCCAGCTCACCATCACGGGGGTTTGAAGCTTTCTTT. This chain links TRBV18 with TRBJ1-1; D might be TRBD1 (5 bases). In germline, CDR1 is KGHSH, CDR2 LQKENI. This CDR3 region has 13 residues. V lost 2 bases and J lost 7, with 11 bases in between.

The chain employs TRBV9 and TRBJ1-4, with TRBD1 matching 7 bases. Trimming cost V 0 bases and J 8 bases; bases outside gene matches: 10. Germline-derived CDR1 and CDR2 are SGDLS and YYNGEE. The CDR3 sequence is 16 residues long. CDR3 in DNA: TGTGCCAGCAGCGTAGAGGATACAGGGGCGGGGGAAAAACTGTTTTTT. Translated: CASSVEDTGAGEKLFF.

J is TRBJ1-1 and V is TRBV18; no clear D gene. Germline V gives CDR1 KGHSH, CDR2 LQKENI. The CDR3 contains 14 residues. Trimming left V 2 bases short and J 2 bases short, with 9 bases between. CDR3 sequence: CASSPGSTNTEAFF. CDR3 nucleotides: TGTGCCAGCTCACCAGGTTCCACTAACACTGAAGCTTTCTTT.

J is TRBJ1-4 and V is TRBV27; 10 nucleotides align to TRBD1. The V gene's germline CDR1 is MNHEY and CDR2 SMNVEV (reference sequence). With 0 bases clipped from V and 6 bases from J, the junction kept 4 bases outside the gene matches. The CDR3 covers 16 residues. The CDR3: CASSLSGQGPYEKLFF. The CDR3 DNA reads TGTGCCAGCAGTTTATCGGGACAGGGGCCTTATGAAAAACTGTTTTTT.

The V and J genes are TRBV20-1 and TRBJ1-1; D perhaps matches TRBD1 (6 bases). Trimming pared 8 bases from V and 3 bases from J, leaving 10 bases between. Germline V gene lookup returns CDR1 DFQATT and CDR2 SNEGSKA (reference sequence). The CDR3 loop spans 11 amino acids. The CDR3 nucleotides read TGCAGTCTCGAGGGGGACACTGAAGCTTTCTTT. This codes for CSLEGDTEAFF.

J is TRBJ1-1 and V is TRBV14; D is perhaps TRBD1 (6 bases). The germline CDR1 and CDR2 sequences are SGHDN and FVKESK. This CDR3 is built from 15 residues. The V end lost 4 bases, the J end lost 0 bases, and 12 bases lay between the germline ends. The CDR3 sequence: CASSPYQGLNTEAFF. The CDR3 coding sequence is TGTGCCAGCAGCCCGTACCAGGGGTTGAACACTGAAGCTTTCTTT.

V usage is TRBV24-1 and J usage is TRBJ2-1; D unresolved. The CDR3 extends over 14 amino acids. Germline CDR1 KGHDR, CDR2 SFDVKD. Deletions cut 6 bases from V and 0 bases from J, with 8 bases between. The DNA of the CDR3 is TGTGCCACCAGTTCGCGCGACTCCTACAATGAGCAGTTCTTC. As protein: CATSSRDSYNEQFF.

This clone was picked up a small number of times. This sequence joins TRBV19 and TRBJ2-1; 11 nucleotides line up with TRBD2. With 5 bases clipped from V and 6 bases from J, the junction kept 9 bases outside the gene matches. CDR1 LNHDA and CDR2 SQIVND come from the germline V gene (reference sequence). This CDR3 has 16 residues. CDR3 loop: CASSRFLAGGSNEQFF. In DNA, the CDR3 is TGTGCCAGTAGTCGCTTCCTAGCGGGGGGATCCAATGAGCAGTTCTTC. The whole variable domain, filled in from reference TRBV19 and TRBJ2-1, reads DGGITQSPKYLFRKEGQNVTLSCEQNLNHDAMYWYRQDPGQGLRLIYYSQIVNDFQKGDIAEGYSVSREKKESFPLTVTSAQKNPTAFYLCASSRFLAGGSNEQFFGPGTRLTVL.

The chain has TRBV19 and TRBJ1-1; perhaps TRBD1 as D (6 bases). Germline CDR1 and CDR2: LNHDA and SQIVND (reference sequence). V was pared by 9 bases and J by 2 bases, with 16 bases between. The CDR3 sequence is 14 residues long. The CDR3: CASKPQGPNTEAFF. The DNA for the CDR3 is TGTGCCAGCAAGCCCCAGGGGCCCAACACTGAAGCTTTCTTT.

V gene TRBV27 combines with J gene TRBJ1-2; D is unclear. V lost 3 bases to trimming and J lost 5 bases, with 10 bases between them. Germline CDR1 and CDR2: MNHEY and SMNVEV (reference sequence). The CDR3 loop spans 13 amino acids. This CDR3 reads CASSFGRGYGYTF. DNA for the CDR3: TGTGCCAGCAGTTTTGGGCGAGGGTATGGCTACACCTTC.

This sequence joins TRBV19 and TRBJ2-2; 10 bases align to TRBD1. Trimming took 6 bases from V and 7 from J; bases not matched to a gene: 2. Germline V CDR1 and CDR2: LNHDA, SQIVND (reference sequence). This CDR3 is 13 amino acids long. CDR3 sequence reads: CASRGTGDGELFF. Written as DNA, the CDR3 is TGTGCCAGTAGGGGGACAGGGGACGGGGAGCTGTTTTTT.

This clone is a singleton in its sample. The chain couples TRBV19 to TRBJ1-6, with TRBD1 identical over 9 bases. The CDR3 loop spans 14 amino acids. The V and J ends lost 5 bases and 9 bases, in that order; junction bases with no gene match: 5. The germline gives CDR1 LNHDA, CDR2 SQIVND (reference sequence). The CDR3 region has the DNA TGTGCCAGTAGTCCCGGACAGGGGATTTCACCCCTCCACTTT. Amino acid sequence: CASSPGQGISPLHF.

This sequence joins TRBV6-2 or TRBV6-3 and TRBJ2-7; D unclear. The CDR3 has 11 amino acids. The V and J ends lost 5 bases and 4 bases respectively, with 6 bases between them. CDR1 is MNHEY and CDR2 is SVGEGT in the germline V gene. CDR3 sequence reads: CASSTGYEQYF. The CDR3, as DNA: TGTGCCAGCAGTACCGGTTACGAGCAGTACTTC.

The chain uses TRBV2 and TRBJ1-1, with D possibly being TRBD1 (5 bases). V dropped 7 bases and J dropped 0 bases, with 12 bases sitting between them. From germline, CDR1 is SNHLY and CDR2 FYNNEI. CDR3 length: 14 amino acids. CDR3 protein: CASNHRQVNTEAFF. As DNA, the CDR3 is TGTGCCAGCAATCACAGGCAGGTGAACACTGAAGCTTTCTTT.

This rearrangement joins TRBV5-1 to TRBJ1-2; TRBD1 matches 10 bases. The V and J ends lost 3 bases and 3 bases, in that order; junction bases with no gene match: 11. Per germline, CDR1 SGHRS and CDR2 YFSETQ. The CDR3 is 17 amino acids. CDR3: CASSSGTGDSGDYGYTF. The CDR3 DNA is TGCGCCAGCAGCTCCGGGACAGGGGATAGTGGCGACTATGGCTACACCTTC.

This clone has only one observation. The J gene is TRBJ2-1, the V gene TRBV11-2, with D perhaps TRBD2 (5 bases). The CDR3 consists of 14 residues. CDR1 and CDR2 (germline): SGHAT, FQNNGV. Trimming stripped 1 base from V and 9 bases from J, with 13 bases between. The CDR3 protein is CASSLVLGRGEQFF. CDR3 coding DNA: TGTGCCAGCAGCTTAGTCTTGGGCCGGGGTGAGCAGTTCTTC.

The chain combines TRBV4-3 with TRBJ1-1, with D uncertain. This CDR3 spans 15 amino acids. Germline lookup yields CDR1 LGHNA and CDR2 YSLEER. V lost 4 bases to trimming and J lost 0 bases, with 12 bases between them. This chain's CDR3 is CASSLGRVLNTEAFF. The CDR3 coding sequence is TGCGCCAGCAGCCTCGGGAGGGTCCTGAACACTGAAGCTTTCTTT.

This clone was observed once. J is TRBJ2-5 and V is TRBV25-1, with TRBD2 identical over 8 bases. This CDR3 contains 15 residues. CDR1 MGHDK and CDR2 SYGVNS come from the germline V gene. Trimming at V came to 5 bases and at J to 5 bases, leaving 10 bases not matched to a gene. CDR3 coding DNA: TGTGCCAGCAGTCATATAGCGGGGCCGAGGGAGACCCAGTACTTC. This translates into CASSHIAGPRETQYF.

The chain joins TRBV2 to TRBJ1-4; D may be TRBD1 (5 bases). Germline V gives CDR1 SNHLY, CDR2 FYNNEI. The CDR3 totals 12 residues. V was pared by 8 bases and J by 5 bases, with 9 bases between. The CDR3 region is CASSGRNEKLFF. In DNA, the CDR3 is TGTGCCAGCTCAGGGAGGAATGAAAAACTGTTTTTT.